Below are 9 T cell receptor beta chains sequenced from a single sample in a study of shared clonotypes between healthy human individuals. The data were produced by immunoSEQ multiplex PCR, yet TCRdb's version contains in-frame clones alone and is incomplete. Here the sample spans 2.5 million or so clones, around 94% being singletons. The sample was naive CD4+ T cells sorted from blood. Subset: CD45RA+ positively selected. These receptors all come from a man between 18 and 35 years old in good health.

Concerning this clone itself: A read error may account for a junction end that differs from germline. As DNA, the CDR3 is TGTGCCAGCAGTTTTAACACCGGAGGACAGGGGGATATCTTC. This translates into CASSFNTGGQGDIF. This sequence joins TRBV6-6 and TRBJ1-2; 10 nucleotides align to TRBD1. The CDR3 is 14 residues long. Germline V CDR1 and CDR2: MNHNY, SVGAGI (reference sequence).

V is TRBV4-1 and J is TRBJ2-1; maybe TRBD1 (6 bases). Germline V gene sequence: CDR1 MGHRA, CDR2 YSYEKL. Trimming cost V 5 bases and J 8 bases, with 22 bases left between them. There are 16 residues in the CDR3. In nucleotides, the CDR3 is TGCGCCAGCAGCGCAGGGACGGTACAGGGCCGGGATGAGCAGTTCTTC. It is translated as CASSAGTVQGRDEQFF.

The sample holds a few counts of this clone. The chain is built from TRBV6-5 and TRBJ1-5; 9 bases are shared with TRBD1. The V and J ends lost 6 bases and 7 bases, in that order; junction bases with no gene match: 7. Germline V gene lookup returns CDR1 MNHEY and CDR2 SVGAGI. The CDR3 consists of 14 residues. The CDR3 DNA reads TGTGCCAGCAGCCCAGGGACAGGGTGGCAGCCCCAGCATTTT. This sequence encodes CASSPGTGWQPQHF.

This clone was seen only once. The V call is TRBV5-1, the J call TRBJ2-1; 13 bases are a match to TRBD2. The V and J ends lost 3 bases and 7 bases, in that order; junction bases with no gene match: 4. The germline CDR1 and CDR2 sequences are SGHRS and YFSETQ. CDR3 length: 15 residues. CDR3 DNA: TGCGCCAGCAGCTGGACTAGCGGGGGTTCGAATGAGCAGTTCTTC. Protein product: CASSWTSGGSNEQFF.

CDR3 sequence reads: CASSPATAEKRETQYF. The CDR3 nucleotides read TGTGCCAGCAGTCCAGCAACGGCAGAAAAAAGAGAGACCCAGTACTTC. The V and J genes are TRBV27 and TRBJ2-5; D is unresolved. This CDR3 spans 16 amino acids. V was cut by 5 bases and J by 4 bases, with 20 bases left in between. Germline V gene lookup returns CDR1 MNHEY and CDR2 SMNVEV (reference sequence).

The V gene is TRBV20-1, the J gene TRBJ2-7; 8 nucleotides match TRBD1. The ends lost 6 bases at V and 6 bases at J; junction bases unmatched: 4. Germline loops: CDR1 DFQATT, CDR2 SNEGSKA (reference sequence). The CDR3 extends over 11 amino acids. CDR3 coding DNA: TGCAGTGCGAGACAGGGGTTCGAGCAGTACTTC. Its protein is CSARQGFEQYF.

The genes are TRBV10-3 and TRBJ2-7; tentatively, D is TRBD1 (5 bases). The CDR3 runs 13 residues. Per germline, CDR1 ENHRY and CDR2 SYGVKD. Trimming took off 3 bases at V and 4 bases at J, with 10 bases between the two ends. This chain's CDR3 is CAISDRDQYEQYF. For the CDR3, the DNA is TGTGCCATCAGTGACAGGGATCAGTACGAGCAGTACTTC.

Worth noting for this clone: Additional DNA sequences in this sample encode the identical CDR3. J is TRBJ2-7 and V is TRBV6-5; 7 bases map to TRBD1. The ends lost 2 bases at V and 3 bases at J; junction bases unmatched: 4. Germline values: CDR1 MNHEY, CDR2 SVGAGI. The CDR3 has 14 amino acids. The CDR3 here is CASSYLAGGYEQYF. DNA of the CDR3: TGTGCCAGCAGTTACCTTGCAGGGGGCTACGAGCAGTACTTC.

The chain links TRBV7-9 to TRBJ1-2; unclear D gene. V lost 5 bases to trimming and J lost 7 bases, with 11 bases between them. This CDR3 has 12 amino acids. The germline V gene encodes CDR1 SEHNR and CDR2 FQNEAQ (reference sequence). As DNA, the CDR3 is TGTGCCAGCAGCCCGCCCGGCTTTGGCTACACCTTC. Protein: CASSPPGFGYTF.